This TCR beta chain was found in a study of T cell therapy after organ transplantation. Germline CDR1 MNHEY, CDR2 SVGAGI. With 0 bases removed from V and 3 bases from J, the gap between germline ends came to 12 bases. CDR3 length: 15 amino acids. Data came from immunoSEQ multiplex PCR; TCRdb stores just in-frame clones and leaves some out. The repertoire includes fewer than 25,000 clones, 84% of them detected once, and around a third sits in the top ten. This clone is medium-sized (0.01 to 0.1%). The antigen remains unidentified. Time point denoted: 20-29 weeks after completion of therapy. The genes are TRBV6-5 and TRBJ2-7; D is ambiguous. Material: CD8+ T cells from blood, obtained after autologous CMV-specific T cell therapy. The TCR was taken from a human patient who had received a solid organ transplant and had CMV disease. Some T cells may be transferred from the graft donor. In DNA, the CDR3 is TGTGCCAGCAGTTACTCAGGGCTTACCGACTACGAGCAGTACTTC. The encoded protein is CASSYSGLTDYEQYF.